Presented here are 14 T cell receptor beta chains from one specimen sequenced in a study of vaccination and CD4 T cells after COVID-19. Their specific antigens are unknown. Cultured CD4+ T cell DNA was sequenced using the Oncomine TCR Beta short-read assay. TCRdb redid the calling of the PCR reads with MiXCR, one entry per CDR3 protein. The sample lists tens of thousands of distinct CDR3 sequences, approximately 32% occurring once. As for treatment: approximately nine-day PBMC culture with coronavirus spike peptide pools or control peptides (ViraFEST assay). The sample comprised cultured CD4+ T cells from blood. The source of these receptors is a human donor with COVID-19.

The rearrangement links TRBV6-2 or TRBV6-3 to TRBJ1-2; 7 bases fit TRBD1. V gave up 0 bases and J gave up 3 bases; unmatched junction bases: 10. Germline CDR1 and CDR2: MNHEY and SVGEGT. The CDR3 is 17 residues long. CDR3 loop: CASSYSGRGPFDYGYTF. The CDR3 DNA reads TGTGCCAGCAGTTACTCCGGAAGGGGGCCGTTCGACTATGGCTACACCTTC.

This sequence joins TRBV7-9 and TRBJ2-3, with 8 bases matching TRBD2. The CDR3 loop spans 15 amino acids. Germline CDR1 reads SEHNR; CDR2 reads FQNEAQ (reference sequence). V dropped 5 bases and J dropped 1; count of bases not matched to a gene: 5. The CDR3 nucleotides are TGTGCCAGCAGCCCGGGGGGGCCTGGCACAGATACGCAGTATTTT. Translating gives CASSPGGPGTDTQYF.

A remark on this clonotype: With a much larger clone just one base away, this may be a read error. CDR3 loop: CASSSRDRGHNQPQHF. As DNA, the CDR3 is TGTGCCAGCAGTTCGAGGGACAGGGGGCATAATCAGCCCCAGCATTTT. V is TRBV27 and J is TRBJ1-5; 12 nucleotides match TRBD1. CDR1 is MNHEY and CDR2 is SMNVEV in the germline V gene (reference sequence). This CDR3 has 16 residues. V was pared by 4 bases and J by 4 bases, with 5 bases of the junction left unmatched.

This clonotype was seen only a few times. CDR3 DNA: TGTGCCACCAGCAGAGATGCGGGACGTAGGGGCGGGGTTGATGAAAAACTGTTTTTT. It specifies CATSRDAGRRGGVDEKLFF. J is TRBJ1-4 and V is TRBV15; the D gene is possibly TRBD1 (5 bases). This CDR3 comprises 19 residues. Trimming removed 0 bases from V and 6 bases from J, with 23 bases in between. The V gene's germline CDR1 is LNHNV and CDR2 YYDKDF (reference sequence).

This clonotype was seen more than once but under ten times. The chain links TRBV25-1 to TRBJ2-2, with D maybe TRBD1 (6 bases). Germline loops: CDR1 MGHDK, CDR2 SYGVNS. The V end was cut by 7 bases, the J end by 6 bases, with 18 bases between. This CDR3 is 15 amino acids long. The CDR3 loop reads CASNPSSTGPGELFF. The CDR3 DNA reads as TGTGCCAGCAATCCTTCCTCCACAGGGCCCGGGGAGCTGTTTTTT.

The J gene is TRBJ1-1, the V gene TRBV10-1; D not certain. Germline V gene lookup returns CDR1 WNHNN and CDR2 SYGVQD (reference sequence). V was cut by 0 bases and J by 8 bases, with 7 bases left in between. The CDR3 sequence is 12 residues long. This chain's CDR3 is CASSESAREAFF. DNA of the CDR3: TGCGCCAGCAGTGAGTCGGCGAGAGAAGCTTTCTTT.

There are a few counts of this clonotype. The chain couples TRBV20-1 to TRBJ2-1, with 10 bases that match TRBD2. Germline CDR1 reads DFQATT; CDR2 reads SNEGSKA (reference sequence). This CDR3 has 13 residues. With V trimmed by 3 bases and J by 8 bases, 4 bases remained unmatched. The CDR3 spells CSASERGGDEQFF. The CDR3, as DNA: TGCAGTGCTAGTGAGCGGGGGGGCGATGAGCAGTTCTTC.

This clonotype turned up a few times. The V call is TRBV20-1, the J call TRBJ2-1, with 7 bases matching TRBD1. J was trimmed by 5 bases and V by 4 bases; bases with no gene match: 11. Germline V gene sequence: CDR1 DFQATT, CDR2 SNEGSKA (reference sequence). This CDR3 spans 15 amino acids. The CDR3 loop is CSAKRGGGNNNEQFF. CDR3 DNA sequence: TGCAGTGCTAAAAGAGGGGGCGGAAACAACAATGAGCAGTTCTTC.

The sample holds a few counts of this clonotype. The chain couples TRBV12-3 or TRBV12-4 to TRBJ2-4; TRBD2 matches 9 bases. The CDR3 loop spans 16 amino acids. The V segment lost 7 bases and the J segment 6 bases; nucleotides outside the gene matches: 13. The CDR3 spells CASTYPAAGGVNIQYF. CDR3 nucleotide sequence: TGTGCCAGCACCTACCCGGCAGCGGGGGGCGTAAACATTCAGTACTTC.

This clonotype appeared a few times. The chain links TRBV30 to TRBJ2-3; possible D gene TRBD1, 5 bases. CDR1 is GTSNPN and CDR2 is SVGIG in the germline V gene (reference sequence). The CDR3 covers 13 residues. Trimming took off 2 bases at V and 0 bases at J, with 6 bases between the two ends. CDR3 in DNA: TGTGCCTGGAGTTCAGGGAGCACAGATACGCAGTATTTT. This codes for CAWSSGSTDTQYF.

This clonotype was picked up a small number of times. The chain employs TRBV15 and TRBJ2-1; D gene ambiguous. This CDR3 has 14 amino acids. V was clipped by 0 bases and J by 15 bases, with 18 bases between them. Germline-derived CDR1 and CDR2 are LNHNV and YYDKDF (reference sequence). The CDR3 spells CATSRDLSQRARFF. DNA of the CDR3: TGTGCCACCAGCAGAGATCTAAGCCAGCGTGCCAGGTTCTTC.

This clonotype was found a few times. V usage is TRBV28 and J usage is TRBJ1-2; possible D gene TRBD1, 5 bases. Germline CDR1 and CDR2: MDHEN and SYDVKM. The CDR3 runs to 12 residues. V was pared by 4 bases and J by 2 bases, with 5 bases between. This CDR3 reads CASSSGNYGYTF. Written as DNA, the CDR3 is TGTGCCAGCAGTTCAGGGAACTATGGCTACACCTTC.

In DNA, the CDR3 is TGTGCCAGCAGCTCGGCCGCCGGACGGGTCTCCTACGAGCAGTACTTC. The encoded protein is CASSSAAGRVSYEQYF. V is TRBV7-2 and J is TRBJ2-7; no firm D call. Trimming took off 4 bases at V and 0 bases at J, with 16 bases between the two ends. The CDR3 runs to 16 residues. Germline CDR1 SGHTA, CDR2 FQGNSA.

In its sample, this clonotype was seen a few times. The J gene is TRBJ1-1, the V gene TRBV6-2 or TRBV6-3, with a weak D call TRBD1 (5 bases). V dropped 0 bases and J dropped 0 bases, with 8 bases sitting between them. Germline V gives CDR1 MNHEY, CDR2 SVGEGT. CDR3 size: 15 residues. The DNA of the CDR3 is TGTGCCAGCAGTTACTCCCGCAGGGTGAACACTGAAGCTTTCTTT. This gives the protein CASSYSRRVNTEAFF.